This T cell receptor beta chain was sequenced in a study of T-cell reconstitution after alpha-beta-depleted transplantation in children. Broader study findings: T-cell numbers and diversity one year post-transplant derived largely from freshly generated T cells. Surviving recipient T cells and thymic progenitors accounted for the high day-60 TCRbeta diversity observed in some patients. Roughly two months post-transplant, alpha-beta T cells reportedly originated from several hundred graft clones that had expanded.

This CDR3 has 15 amino acids. CDR1 is SGHTA and CDR2 is FQGNSA in the germline V gene. Unique molecular identifiers were used in preparing the TCRbeta library. In TCRdb, the PCR reads were re-called with MiXCR into one record per CDR3 protein. The repertoire holds about 120,000 distinct CDR3 sequences, with roughly 23% as singletons. A note on this clonotype: Antigen unknown. Just one base apart from a much larger clone, this may be a read error.

The sample was PBMCs, mostly from graft donor cells, taken 180 days after TCRalphabeta/CD19-depleted stem cell transplant. The chain couples TRBV7-2 to TRBJ1-5, with a weak D call TRBD1 (6 bases). This TCR was sampled from a male patient between 2 and 15 years old who had a stem cell transplant for chronic granulomatous disease, so the T cells may come from the graft donor. The chain's CDR3 is CASSLVEGGNQTQHF. CDR3 nucleotide sequence: TGTGCCAGCAGCTTAGTCGAGGGGGGCAATCAGACCCAGCATTTT.